This TCR beta chain was retrieved from a study of blood T cell repertoires in COVID-19. Overall study: Sources were T cells, B-cell-depleted T cells, or PBMCs; the material itself was cDNA or gDNA.

Participant age was roughly 18 to 90 years, and participants resided in roughly 24 US areas. Contact with a PCR-confirmed or clinician-diagnosed COVID-19 case occurred within 2 weeks of entry. Authors' analysis steps: From reference gene primer amplification, estimates of nucleated cell counts were derived. Sequenced by immunoSEQ multiplex PCR; TCRdb stores in-frame clones only, minus some. D and trimming were read from the DNA, whereas the V and J calls and clone size are those reported in that table. The repertoire holds about 320,000 clones, 90% to 95% seen once, with roughly 3.6% in the top ten. There are 14 residues in the CDR3. Trimming pared 4 bases from V and 3 bases from J, leaving 12 bases between. CDR1 and CDR2 (germline): MNHEY, SMNVEV (reference sequence).

This chain joins TRBV27 and TRBJ1-1; no firm D call. The receptor was isolated from a woman aged 25-40 years who had been exposed to COVID-19. The sequenced sample consisted of PBMCs or T cells enriched from blood (not recorded which). The CDR3, as DNA: TGTGCCAGCAGTTATTTCGGGTCCGACACTGAAGCTTTCTTT. This codes for CASSYFGSDTEAFF.